This T cell receptor (beta chain) was sequenced for a study of post-analysis software for immune sequencing data (dated by TCRdb to the mid-2010s). Some background on the complete study: Relapsing-remitting, secondary progressive and progressive-relapsing multiple sclerosis were recorded as disease courses, and subtype annotation was lacking for some patients. The patient repertoires were compared against more than 10 previously published healthy control repertoires obtained from donors aged roughly 6 to 26 years. A subset of samples was prepared in parallel using single-end sample barcoding, then pooled and co-amplified after Illumina adapter ligation. The paper's findings and limits, for the study overall: Normalized Chao1 diversity was significantly lower in multiple sclerosis patients than controls, suggesting substantial peripheral T-cell clonal expansion. Patients showed significantly higher frequencies than controls for about 5 TRBV segments, among them TRBV5-6, TRBV5-1 and TRBV20-1. Direct clustering with F measure showed strong co-clustering of samples prepared in the same batch, prompting a batch-effect correction. The multiple sclerosis patient group was slightly younger than the control group.

TCR beta repertoires were profiled from peripheral blood of roughly 13 young patients with multiple sclerosis to demonstrate the VDJtools post-analysis software. The multiple sclerosis patients were children and adolescents between roughly 6 and 16 years of age. A word on this clonotype: Its cognate antigen has yet to be identified. Base qualities are not at hand, and no much larger clone is one base apart.

The germline V gene yields SGHTA for CDR1 and FQGNSA for CDR2. Trimmed from V: 0 bases; trimmed from J: 6 bases; junction bases lacking a gene match: 17. Counted from cysteine to phenylalanine, this CDR3 has 19 amino acids. Here the CDR3 DNA is all that survives: 57 bases in frame from base 1. The method behind the library was PCR. The instrument given in TCRdb is Illumina HiSeq 2500. Unique molecular identifiers were incorporated into TCR beta cDNA libraries to reduce PCR and sequencing biases. Every 1 to 10 million input T cells yielded approximately 500,000 cDNA molecules, meaning each molecule approximated one T cell. The patient libraries were prepared and sequenced using the same protocol as the earlier healthy control dataset. Samples belonging to the same batch were prepared together, multiplexed and sequenced on a shared HiSeq lane. The paper's processing steps were these. MIGEC handled the raw barcoded reads, throwing out single-read molecular identifier groups before consensus assembly and CDR3 extraction. Clonotype tables were post-analysed with VDJtools, and diversity was normalized by down-sampling all datasets to the smallest sample size. Repertoire overlap clustering matched CDR3 amino acid but not nucleotide sequences to correct batch-related cross-sample contamination. TCRdb reprocessing: public reads trimmed at Q25 with fastp, clones called with MiXCR, in-frame beta chains kept. Each entry is one CDR3 protein sequence, shown with its most common DNA and genes. TCRdb assigned the V and J calls; the authors' analysis was not used. The sample includes approximately 690,000 distinct CDR3 sequences, with 59% observed a single time. Approximately 11% of the sample goes to the ten largest clones.

The origin of this receptor is a girl under 10 years old with multiple sclerosis. Sequencing was performed on blood. The rearranged chain carries TRBV7-2 and TRBJ2-3, and TRBD1 matches 8 of the central bases. The CDR3 region reads CASSLALRRTGKGEDTQYF. The DNA reads TGTGCCAGCAGCTTAGCGCTGAGGAGGACAGGGAAAGGAGAGGATACGCAGTATTTT.